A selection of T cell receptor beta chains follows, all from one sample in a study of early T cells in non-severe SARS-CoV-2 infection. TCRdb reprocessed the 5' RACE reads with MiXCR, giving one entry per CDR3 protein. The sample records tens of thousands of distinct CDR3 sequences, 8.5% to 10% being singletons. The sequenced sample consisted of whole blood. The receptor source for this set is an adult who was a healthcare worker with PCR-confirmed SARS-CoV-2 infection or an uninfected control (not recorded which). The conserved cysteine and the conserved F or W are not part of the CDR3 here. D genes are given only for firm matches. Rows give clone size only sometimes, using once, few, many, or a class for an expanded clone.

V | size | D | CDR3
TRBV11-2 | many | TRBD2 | ASSSGLVPYEQY
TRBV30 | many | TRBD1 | AWSAPGGDEKLF
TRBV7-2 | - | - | ASSLQASPLH
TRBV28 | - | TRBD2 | ASTSPGLAGAKADTQY
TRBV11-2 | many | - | ASSPMGPPTSIAGELF
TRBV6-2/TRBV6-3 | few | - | ASSTQGRGTGELF
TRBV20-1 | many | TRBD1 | SASAGQGGSHEQY
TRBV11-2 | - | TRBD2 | ASSFDSAGGLDTQY
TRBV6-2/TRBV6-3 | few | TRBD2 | ASSSLAGDYEQY
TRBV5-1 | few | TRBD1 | ASSSHRGENTEAF
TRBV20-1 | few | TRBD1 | SARQGSADTQY
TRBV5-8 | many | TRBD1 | ASLDRGNSPLH
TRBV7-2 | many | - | ASGDGGLTYEQY
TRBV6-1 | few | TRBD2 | ASSVLVAGVKNEQF
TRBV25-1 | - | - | ASSDHVLYNEQF
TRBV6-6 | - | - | ASTPRPQSGANVLT
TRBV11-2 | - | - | ASSPGLKKYEQY
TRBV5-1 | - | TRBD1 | ASSGTGAEETQY
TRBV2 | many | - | ASSAQGSEAF
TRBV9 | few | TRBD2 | ASSPEGLGYNEQF
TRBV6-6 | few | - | ASTPTSSSYEQY
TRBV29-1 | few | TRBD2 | SVEVRGADTQY
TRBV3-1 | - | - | ASSLILGTEAF
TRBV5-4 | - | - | ASSTGTASTDTQY
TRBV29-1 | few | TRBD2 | SVVPGLAAGRAYEQY
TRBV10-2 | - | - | ASKASSNYNEQF
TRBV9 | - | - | ASARDTNYEQY
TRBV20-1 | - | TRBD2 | SARVTSGGRHEQF
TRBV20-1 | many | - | SAPTGADTQY
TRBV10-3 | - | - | AISEIGTASYNEQF
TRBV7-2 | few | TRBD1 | ASSRPNRGDTQY
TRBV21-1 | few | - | ASSKKGRSNQPQH
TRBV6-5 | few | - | ASSYSGKGQPQH
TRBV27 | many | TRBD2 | ASRITSGGVYNEQF
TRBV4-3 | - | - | ASSQNQREGYT
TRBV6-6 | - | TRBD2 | ASSYAEPSGRAHEQY
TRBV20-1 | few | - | SAWQGGQPQH
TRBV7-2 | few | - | ASSPQWWDNEQF
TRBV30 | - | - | AWSVSLTGTVNEKLF
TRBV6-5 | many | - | ASSLGPNQPQH
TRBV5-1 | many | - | ASSLNDGTDTQY
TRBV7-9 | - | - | ASSLDGPQAQH